This passage covers 2 T cell receptor beta chains from one sample sequenced in a study of T cells after yellow fever vaccination. TCRdb itself ran the 5' RACE reads through MiXCR, one entry per CDR3 protein. The sample yields a few hundred thousand distinct CDR3 sequences, around 4.9% seen once. Material: CD4+ T cells sorted from PBMCs, obtained on the day of the yellow fever booster vaccination. Receptors originate from a man aged 18 to 29 who received the YFV17D yellow fever vaccine.

J is TRBJ2-5 and V is TRBV6-5; D gene unclear. This CDR3 has 14 amino acids. Germline assignment: CDR1 MNHEY and CDR2 SVGAGI. The V gene lost 4 bases and the J gene lost 1 base, with 10 bases spanning the gap. In DNA, the CDR3 is TGTGCCAGCAGTTTCTCAGGCGCCCAAGAGACCCAGTACTTC. Translating it yields CASSFSGAQETQYF.

This clonotype was counted at least ten times. The CDR3 DNA sequence: TGTGCCAGCAGCCAAGTACCCGGGACTAGGGCTGGCGGGGAGCTGTTTTTT. Translation gives CASSQVPGTRAGGELFF. The chain uses TRBV3-1 and TRBJ2-2, with 8 bases matching TRBD2. The CDR3 has 17 residues. Per germline, CDR1 LGHDT and CDR2 YNNKEL (reference sequence). V lost 1 base, J lost 7 bases, and 11 bases stayed unmatched.